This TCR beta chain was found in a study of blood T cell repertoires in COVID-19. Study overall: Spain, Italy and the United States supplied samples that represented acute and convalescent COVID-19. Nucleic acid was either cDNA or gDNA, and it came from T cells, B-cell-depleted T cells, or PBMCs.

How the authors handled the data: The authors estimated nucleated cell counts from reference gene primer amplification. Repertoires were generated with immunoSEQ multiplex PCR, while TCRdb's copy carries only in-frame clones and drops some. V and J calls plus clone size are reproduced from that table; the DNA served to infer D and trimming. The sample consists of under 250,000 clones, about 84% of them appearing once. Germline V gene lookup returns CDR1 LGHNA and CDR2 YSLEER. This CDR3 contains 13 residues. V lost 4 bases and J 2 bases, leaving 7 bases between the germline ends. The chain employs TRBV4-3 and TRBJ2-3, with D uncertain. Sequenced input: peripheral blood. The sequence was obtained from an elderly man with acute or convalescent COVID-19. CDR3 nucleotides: TGCGCCAGCAGCCTCCTTTCCACAGATACGCAGTATTTT. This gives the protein CASSLLSTDTQYF.